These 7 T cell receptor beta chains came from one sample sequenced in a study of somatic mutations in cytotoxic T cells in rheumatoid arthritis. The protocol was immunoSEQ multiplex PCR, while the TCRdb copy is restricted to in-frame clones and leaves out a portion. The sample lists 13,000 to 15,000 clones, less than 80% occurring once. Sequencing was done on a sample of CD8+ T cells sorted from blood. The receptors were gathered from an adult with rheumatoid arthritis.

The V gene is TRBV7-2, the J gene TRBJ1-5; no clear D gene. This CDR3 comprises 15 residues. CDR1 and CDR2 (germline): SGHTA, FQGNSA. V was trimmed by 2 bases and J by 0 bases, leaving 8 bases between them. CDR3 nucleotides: TGTGCCAGCAGCTTATTAAGTTATAGCAATCAGCCCCAGCATTTT. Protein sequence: CASSLLSYSNQPQHF.

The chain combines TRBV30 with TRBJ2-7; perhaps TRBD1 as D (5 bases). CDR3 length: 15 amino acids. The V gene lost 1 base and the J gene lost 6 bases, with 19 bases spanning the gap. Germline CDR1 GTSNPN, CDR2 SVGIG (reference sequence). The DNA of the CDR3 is TGTGCCTGGAGTGACGACAGCAGAACTCTGGGCGAGCAGTACTTC. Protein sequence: CAWSDDSRTLGEQYF.

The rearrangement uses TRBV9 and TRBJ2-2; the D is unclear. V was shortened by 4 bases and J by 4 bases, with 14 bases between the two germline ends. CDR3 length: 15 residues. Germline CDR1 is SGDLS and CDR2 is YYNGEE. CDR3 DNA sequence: TGTGCCAGCAGCCCTTGGAACAGTGGCACCGGGGAGCTGTTTTTT. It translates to CASSPWNSGTGELFF.

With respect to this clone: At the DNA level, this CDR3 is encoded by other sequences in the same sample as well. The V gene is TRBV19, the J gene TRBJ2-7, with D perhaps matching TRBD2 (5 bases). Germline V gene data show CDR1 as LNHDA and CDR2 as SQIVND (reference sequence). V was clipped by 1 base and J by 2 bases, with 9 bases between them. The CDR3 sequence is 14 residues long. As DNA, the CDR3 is TGTGCCAGTAGTATAGGTTCGGGGACCTACGAGCAGTACTTC. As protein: CASSIGSGTYEQYF. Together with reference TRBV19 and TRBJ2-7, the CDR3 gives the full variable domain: DGGITQSPKYLFRKEGQNVTLSCEQNLNHDAMYWYRQDPGQGLRLIYYSQIVNDFQKGDIAEGYSVSREKKESFPLTVTSAQKNPTAFYLCASSIGSGTYEQYFGPGTRLTVT.

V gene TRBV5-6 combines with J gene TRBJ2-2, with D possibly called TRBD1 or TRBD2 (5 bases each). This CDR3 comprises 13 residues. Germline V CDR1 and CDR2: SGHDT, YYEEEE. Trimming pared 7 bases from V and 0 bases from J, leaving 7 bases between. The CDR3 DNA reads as TGTGCCAGCGGGGGTACGAACACCGGGGAGCTGTTTTTT. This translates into CASGGTNTGELFF.

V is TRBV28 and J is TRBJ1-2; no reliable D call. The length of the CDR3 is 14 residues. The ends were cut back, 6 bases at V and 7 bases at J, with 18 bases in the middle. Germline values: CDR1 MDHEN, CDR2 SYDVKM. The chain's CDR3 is CASSGEKWVFGYTF. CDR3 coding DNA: TGTGCCAGCAGCGGGGAGAAATGGGTCTTTGGCTACACCTTC.

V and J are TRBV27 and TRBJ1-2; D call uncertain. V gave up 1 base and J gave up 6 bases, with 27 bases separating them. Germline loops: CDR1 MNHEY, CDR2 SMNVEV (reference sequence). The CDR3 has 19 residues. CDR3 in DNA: TGTGCCAGCAGTTTATGGCCCTTACGCGACGGGTTGAGGACTAATGGCTACACCTTC. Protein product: CASSLWPLRDGLRTNGYTF.